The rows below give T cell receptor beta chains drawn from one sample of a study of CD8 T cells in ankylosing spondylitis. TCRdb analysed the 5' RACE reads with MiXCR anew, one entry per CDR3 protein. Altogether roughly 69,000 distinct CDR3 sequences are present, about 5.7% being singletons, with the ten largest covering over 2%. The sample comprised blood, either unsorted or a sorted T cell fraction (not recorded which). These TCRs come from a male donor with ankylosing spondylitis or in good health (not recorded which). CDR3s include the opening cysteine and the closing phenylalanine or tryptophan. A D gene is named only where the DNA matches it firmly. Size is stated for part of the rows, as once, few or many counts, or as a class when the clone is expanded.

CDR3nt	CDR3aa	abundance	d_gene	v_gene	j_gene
TGTGCCAGCAGTTACTCGGGGGACACCGGGGAGCTGTTTTTT	CASSYSGDTGELFF	many	.	TRBV6-2/TRBV6-3	TRBJ2-2
TGCAGTGCTAGACGCGAACTCTACGAGCAGTACTTC	CSARRELYEQYF	many	.	TRBV20-1	TRBJ2-7
TGCGCCAGCAGCCTCGGACGTGGATCAGCGGAGACCCAGTACTTC	CASSLGRGSAETQYF	.	.	TRBV5-1	TRBJ2-5
TGTGCCAGCAGCTCCATCTCGGGGCCCGATGGCACCGGGGAGCTGTTTTTT	CASSSISGPDGTGELFF	many	.	TRBV5-6	TRBJ2-2
TGTGCCAGCACCCCACAGGCCTTTTCCTACGAGCAGTACTTC	CASTPQAFSYEQYF	many	.	TRBV28	TRBJ2-7
TGTGCCAGCAGCGTCGGACTAGCGGGGGTAGAGACCCAGTACTTC	CASSVGLAGVETQYF	many	TRBD2	TRBV9	TRBJ2-5
TGTGCCTGGAGTGCATTGGGGACCCAGTACTTC	CAWSALGTQYF	many	.	TRBV30	TRBJ2-5
TGCAGTGCGGGGGGTCTGTACGAGCAGTACTTC	CSAGGLYEQYF	many	.	TRBV20-1	TRBJ2-7
TGTGCCAGCTCACCCGGACTAGCGGGGGGACAAGAGACCCAGTACTTC	CASSPGLAGGQETQYF	many	TRBD2	TRBV18	TRBJ2-5
TGTGCTAGTGGAAACCGACAGGGGATGGGGCAGCCCCAGCATTTT	CASGNRQGMGQPQHF	many	TRBD1	TRBV12-5	TRBJ1-5
TGCAGTGCTAGACCCCAAAGGGGTGCCCTAGAGGATACGCAGTATTTT	CSARPQRGALEDTQYF	many	.	TRBV20-1	TRBJ2-3
TGTGCCAGCAGCTTGGACCGTTATGGCTACACCTTC	CASSLDRYGYTF	.	.	TRBV7-9	TRBJ1-2
TGCGCCAGCAGCCAAGATAAGTCGACTAGCGGGTTCAGAGAGACCCAGTACTTC	CASSQDKSTSGFRETQYF	many	TRBD2	TRBV4-1	TRBJ2-5
TGTGCCAGCAGGCCGACCAACGGGGCAGATACGCAGTATTTT	CASRPTNGADTQYF	many	.	TRBV5-6	TRBJ2-3
TGCAGCGTTGCGAAGTCTGGGGCCGGGGAGCTGTTTTTT	CSVAKSGAGELFF	many	.	TRBV29-1	TRBJ2-2
TGTGCCAGCAGCTCGGGGAGGCGGGGCCCTCACCAAGAGACCCAGTACTTC	CASSSGRRGPHQETQYF	many	.	TRBV7-3	TRBJ2-5
TGCAGTGCTAGAGGATCTGGACTAGCGGGGGCCGGGGAGCTGTTTTTT	CSARGSGLAGAGELFF	many	TRBD2	TRBV20-1	TRBJ2-2
TGTGCCAGCAGTCCGCGGACCCTCAGGGGAGAGACCCAGTACTTC	CASSPRTLRGETQYF	many	.	TRBV28	TRBJ2-5
TGTGCCAGCAGCTTGGACCGGGGAGGCGAAAAACTGTTTTTT	CASSLDRGGEKLFF	.	.	TRBV7-9	TRBJ1-4
TGTGCCAGCAGTCCCAGTGACACCGGCCCGCGTGGCTACACCTTC	CASSPSDTGPRGYTF	many	.	TRBV28	TRBJ1-2
TGTGCCAGCAGTTTGGCCGGGCCCACCGGGGAGCTGTTTTTT	CASSLAGPTGELFF	many	.	TRBV5-5	TRBJ2-2
TGTGCCAGCAGTTACTCGAAGGGCGGGGGGGTAACAGATACGCAGTATTTT	CASSYSKGGGVTDTQYF	many	TRBD2	TRBV6-5	TRBJ2-3
TGTGCCAGCAGTTCGACAGTCTCCGGCCAGCCCCAGCATTTT	CASSSTVSGQPQHF	many	.	TRBV27	TRBJ1-5
TGTGCCAGCAGCCAGATCCCGGGGGGCACTGAAGCTTTCTTT	CASSQIPGGTEAFF	medium-sized	.	TRBV6-2/TRBV6-3	TRBJ1-1
TGTGCCAGCAGCTACCCGGGGAGGGGGCAAGGCTACACCTTC	CASSYPGRGQGYTF	many	TRBD1	TRBV28	TRBJ1-2
TGTGCCATCAGTGCGGGACAGGGCTTTGAGACCCAGTACTTC	CAISAGQGFETQYF	many	TRBD1	TRBV10-3	TRBJ2-5
TGCAGCGTATCAGGACAGGGTAGGATTCAGTACTTC	CSVSGQGRIQYF	many	TRBD1	TRBV29-1	TRBJ2-4
TGCAGCGTTGGCGGAGGGGAGGGGGAGACCCAGTACTTC	CSVGGGEGETQYF	many	TRBD2	TRBV29-1	TRBJ2-5
TGTGCCAGCAGTTCCCAGGGGTCCTCCTACGAGCAGTACTTC	CASSSQGSSYEQYF	many	.	TRBV7-2	TRBJ2-7
TGCGCCAGCAGCCAATCTGACAGGGACTACACCGGGGAGCTGTTTTTT	CASSQSDRDYTGELFF	many	.	TRBV5-1	TRBJ2-2
TGTGCCAGCACCATCGGAGGAGGGGGCCAGCCCCAGCATTTT	CASTIGGGGQPQHF	many	TRBD1	TRBV7-2	TRBJ1-5
TGTGCCAGCACCCCGACGGGTCCGGGCGAGCAGTACTTC	CASTPTGPGEQYF	many	.	TRBV14	TRBJ2-7
TGCAGTGCCCCCCGAGGAGGGGGCCACACTGAAGCTTTCTTT	CSAPRGGGHTEAFF	many	TRBD1	TRBV20-1	TRBJ1-1
TGTGCCAGCAGCTTAGAACAGGGGAGCTCACCCCTCCACTTT	CASSLEQGSSPLHF	many	TRBD1	TRBV7-3	TRBJ1-6
TGTGCCAGCAGCCGAGACGGCCTCGGGTACGAGCAGTACTTC	CASSRDGLGYEQYF	many	.	TRBV12-3/TRBV12-4	TRBJ2-7
TGTGCCAGCAGCGGTGGCAGGGCCGGAGATACGCAGTATTTT	CASSGGRAGDTQYF	many	.	TRBV9	TRBJ2-3
TGCGCCAGCAGCTTTTTGGACAGGACCTACGAGCAGTACTTC	CASSFLDRTYEQYF	many	TRBD1	TRBV5-1	TRBJ2-7
TGCGCCAGCAGTCCTCCTTCCAACTATGGCTACACCTTC	CASSPPSNYGYTF	once	.	TRBV23-1	TRBJ1-2
TGCGCCAGCAGTCCGGGAGGGGCGGATAATTCACCCCTCCACTTT	CASSPGGADNSPLHF	many	.	TRBV5-1	TRBJ1-6
TGTGCCAGCAGTTTACTAAAACAGGGACCCCCTCTACGAAACACCATATATTTT	CASSLLKQGPPLRNTIYF	many	.	TRBV12-3/TRBV12-4	TRBJ1-3
TGTGCCAGCAGTTTCACATACTCTGGAAACACCATATATTTT	CASSFTYSGNTIYF	many	.	TRBV28	TRBJ1-3
TGCAGTGCTAGTATCCAGGGCTATGGCTACACCTTC	CSASIQGYGYTF	many	.	TRBV20-1	TRBJ1-2
TGCAGTGCTCCCCGCTTCGAGGGGGTCTCCTACGAGCAGTACTTC	CSAPRFEGVSYEQYF	medium-sized	.	TRBV20-1	TRBJ2-7
TGTGCCACCAGTTCGAACGGCGGGGGACCTTACAATGAGCAGTTCTTC	CATSSNGGGPYNEQFF	many	TRBD2	TRBV24-1	TRBJ2-1
TGTGCCAGCAGCGCCGGACTAGCCGGGGCCAAAAACATTCAGTACTTC	CASSAGLAGAKNIQYF	many	TRBD2	TRBV7-6	TRBJ2-4
TGTGCCAGCAGCTTGGCCAGAGGTAGCAATCAGCCCCAGCATTTT	CASSLARGSNQPQHF	many	.	TRBV5-5	TRBJ1-5
TGTGCCAGCAGCCGGACAGGGGTGAGCTCCTACAATGAGCAGTTCTTC	CASSRTGVSSYNEQFF	many	TRBD1	TRBV5-8	TRBJ2-1
TGTGCCAGCAGCCAAGGGTGGGACACTGAAGCTTTCTTT	CASSQGWDTEAFF	many	.	TRBV4-2	TRBJ1-1
TGTGCCAGCAGCCTCCCGGGGAAGGGAGAGACCCAGTACTTC	CASSLPGKGETQYF	many	.	TRBV12-3/TRBV12-4	TRBJ2-5
TGTGCCAGCAGCTCCGACACCTACTATGGCTACACCTTC	CASSSDTYYGYTF	.	.	TRBV7-9	TRBJ1-2
TGTGCCAGCTCCGACCTCGTGGGTGAGCAGTTCTTC	CASSDLVGEQFF	few	.	TRBV7-2	TRBJ2-1
TGTGCCAGCAACCCGGACGGTTACGAGCAGTACTTC	CASNPDGYEQYF	many	.	TRBV7-2	TRBJ2-7
TGCAGTGCTAGAGATCGTCCAGGTTGGGCATACACCTTC	CSARDRPGWAYTF	many	.	TRBV20-1	TRBJ1-2
TGTGCCAGCAGGACATCCTACGAGCAGTACTTC	CASRTSYEQYF	many	.	TRBV2	TRBJ2-7
TGTGCCAGTTCCGGGGACAACTACGAGCAGTACTTC	CASSGDNYEQYF	few	.	TRBV6-5	TRBJ2-7